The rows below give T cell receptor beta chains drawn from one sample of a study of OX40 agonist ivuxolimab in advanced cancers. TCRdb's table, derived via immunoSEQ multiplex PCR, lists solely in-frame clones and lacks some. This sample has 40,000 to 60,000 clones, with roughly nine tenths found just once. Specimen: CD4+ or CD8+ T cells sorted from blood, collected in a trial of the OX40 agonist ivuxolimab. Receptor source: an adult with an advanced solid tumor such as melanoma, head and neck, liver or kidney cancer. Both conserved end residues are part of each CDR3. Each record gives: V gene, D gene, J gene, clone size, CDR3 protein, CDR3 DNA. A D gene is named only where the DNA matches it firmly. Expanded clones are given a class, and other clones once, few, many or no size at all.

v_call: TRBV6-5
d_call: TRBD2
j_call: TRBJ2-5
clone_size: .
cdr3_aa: CASSKLAGGVETQYF
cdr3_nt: TGTGCCAGCAGCAAACTAGCGGGAGGGGTGGAGACCCAGTACTTC

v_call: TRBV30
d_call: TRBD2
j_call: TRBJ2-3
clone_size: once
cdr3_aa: CAYRSGGLQYTQYF
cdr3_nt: TGTGCCTACCGATCCGGGGGACTACAATATACGCAGTATTTT

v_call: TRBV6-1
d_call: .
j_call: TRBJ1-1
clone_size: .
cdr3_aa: CASSGYDRFEAFF
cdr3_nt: TGTGCCAGCAGTGGATACGACAGGTTTGAAGCTTTCTTT

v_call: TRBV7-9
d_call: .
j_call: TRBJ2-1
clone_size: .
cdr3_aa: CASSFGDLIYNEQFF
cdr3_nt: TGTGCCAGCAGCTTTGGGGATCTCATCTACAATGAGCAGTTCTTC

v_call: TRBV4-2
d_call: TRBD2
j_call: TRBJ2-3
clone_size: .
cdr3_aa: CASSPSGTSVADTQYF
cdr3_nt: TGTGCCAGCAGCCCGTCCGGGACTAGCGTAGCAGATACGCAGTATTTT

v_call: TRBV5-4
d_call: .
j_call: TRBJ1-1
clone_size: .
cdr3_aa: CASSLVGADTEAFF
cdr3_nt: TGTGCCAGCAGCTTGGTGGGTGCGGACACTGAAGCTTTCTTT

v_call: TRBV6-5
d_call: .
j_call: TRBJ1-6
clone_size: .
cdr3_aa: CASSYRVQGPFSPLHF
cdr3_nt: TGTGCCAGCAGTTACCGGGTCCAAGGTCCCTTTTCACCCCTCCACTTT

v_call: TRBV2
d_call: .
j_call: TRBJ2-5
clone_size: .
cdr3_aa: CASGGRSIQETQYF
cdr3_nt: TGTGCCAGCGGGGGGCGGAGCATTCAAGAGACCCAGTACTTC

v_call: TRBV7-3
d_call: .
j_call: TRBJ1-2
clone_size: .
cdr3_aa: CASSLDINYGYTF
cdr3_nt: TGTGCCAGCAGTCTGGACATTAACTATGGCTACACCTTC

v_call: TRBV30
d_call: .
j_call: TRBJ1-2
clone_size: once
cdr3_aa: CAWSGHNGHGYTF
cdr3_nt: TGTGCCTGGAGTGGACACAATGGCCATGGCTACACCTTC

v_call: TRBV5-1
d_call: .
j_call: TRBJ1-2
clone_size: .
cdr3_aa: CASSPTGTEFGGYTF
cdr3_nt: TGCGCCAGCAGCCCGACCGGGACCGAATTTGGTGGCTACACCTTC

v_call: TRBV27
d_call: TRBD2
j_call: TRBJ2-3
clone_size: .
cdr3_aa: CASTNIRGLAGGTGTDTQYF
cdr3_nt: TGTGCCAGCACCAATATTAGGGGGCTAGCGGGAGGGACTGGCACAGATACGCAGTATTTT

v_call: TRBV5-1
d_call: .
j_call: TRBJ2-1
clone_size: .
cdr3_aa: CASSSAPGTEFEQFF
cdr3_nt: TGCGCCAGCAGCTCGGCCCCCGGGACGGAGTTTGAGCAGTTCTTC

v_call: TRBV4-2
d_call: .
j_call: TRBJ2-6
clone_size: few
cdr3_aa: CASSQVGSSGANVLTF
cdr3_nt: TGTGCCAGCAGCCAAGTAGGTAGTTCTGGGGCCAACGTCCTGACTTTC

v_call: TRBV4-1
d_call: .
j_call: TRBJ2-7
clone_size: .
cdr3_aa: CASSQAAGQTYEQYF
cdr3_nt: TGCGCCAGCAGCCAAGCAGCGGGACAGACCTACGAGCAGTACTTC

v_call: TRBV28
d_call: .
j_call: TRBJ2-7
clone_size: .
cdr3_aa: CASKTRSPLRRYEQYF
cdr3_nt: TGTGCCAGCAAAACTCGAAGTCCCCTGAGGCGCTACGAGCAGTACTTC

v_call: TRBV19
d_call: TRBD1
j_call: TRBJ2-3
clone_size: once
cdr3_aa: CASTETGVADTQYF
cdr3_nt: TGTGCCAGTACGGAGACAGGGGTCGCAGATACGCAGTATTTT

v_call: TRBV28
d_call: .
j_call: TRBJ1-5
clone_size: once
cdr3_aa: CASSLPGQSNQPQHF
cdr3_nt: TGTGCCAGCAGTTTGCCCGGACAGAGCAATCAGCCCCAGCATTTT

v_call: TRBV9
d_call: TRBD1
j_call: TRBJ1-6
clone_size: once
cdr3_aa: CASSEYVGTETSPLHF
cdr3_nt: TGTGCCAGCAGCGAATACGTCGGGACAGAAACTTCACCCCTCCACTTT